This TCR beta chain was observed in a study of cytomegalovirus exposure and HLA in healthy donors. Both 60 Vbeta primers and 13 Jbeta primers went into the PCR. TCRdb's table, derived via immunoSEQ multiplex PCR, lists solely in-frame clones and lacks some. The sample lists 200,000 to 250,000 clones, 76% occurring once. For this clone: The antigen is undetermined.

With 4 bases removed from V and 1 base from J, the gap between germline ends came to 10 bases. The germline gives CDR1 MNHNY, CDR2 SVGAGI (reference sequence). The CDR3 totals 15 residues. Broader study findings: Previous analysis showed most TCR beta V segments were productive about 87% or about 30% of the time. Researchers catalogued some 160 TCR beta chains as cytomegalovirus-associated. The classifier reportedly diagnosed cytomegalovirus status with high specificity and sensitivity. In a later analysis, TCR beta V- and J-gene trimming was associated with a missense DCLRE1C variant.

The sequenced sample was PBMCs. This sequence was found in a man aged 18 to 29 in good health and CMV-seronegative. This chain connects TRBV6-6 to TRBJ2-2, with a possible D match to TRBD1 (7 bases). The CDR3 region has the DNA TGTGCCAGCAGTTGGGGGGACAGGAACACCGGGGAGCTGTTTTTT. This sequence encodes CASSWGDRNTGELFF.